This T cell receptor beta chain was recovered during a study of cytomegalovirus exposure and HLA in healthy donors. Study-wide results and caveats: In a later analysis, most CMV-associated TCR beta chains appeared HLA-restricted.

Comments on this clone: The target antigen is unknown.

Deletions cut 1 base from V and 0 bases from J, with 15 bases between. The CDR3 extends over 17 amino acids. Germline values: CDR1 SEHNR, CDR2 FQNEAQ (reference sequence). Vbeta (60) and Jbeta (13) primers were used in the PCR. Some clones are missing from TCRdb's copy, which holds only in-frame ones; the method was immunoSEQ multiplex PCR. Seen here are some 96,000 clones, 78% observed once, and the top ten hold 0.7% to 0.85%. The chain recombines TRBV7-9 with TRBJ1-1; no reliable D call. The sequence was obtained from a woman aged 55-70 years in good health and CMV-seronegative. Material: PBMCs. The CDR3 nucleotides read TGTGCCAGCAGCTTAGATTTAGCGGGAGTTCTGAACACTGAAGCTTTCTTT. Amino acid sequence: CASSLDLAGVLNTEAFF.